Detailed here is one T cell receptor beta chain. The antigen is undetermined. The data belong to a study of shared clonotypes between healthy human individuals. Findings of the study overall: Clonotypes that were shared across a few donors made up around 5% of naive CD4 clonotypes.

The CDR3 is made up of 15 amino acids. Per germline, CDR1 LGHNA and CDR2 YNFKEQ. V dropped 5 bases and J dropped 7; count of bases not matched to a gene: 10. Only in-frame clones appear in the TCRdb table, and some are missing; sequencing was by immunoSEQ multiplex PCR. The sample lists fewer than 3 million clones, around 92% occurring once. Input material: naive CD4+ T cells from PBMCs. Subset of the sample: CD45RA+ positively selected. The sequence derives from a man aged 18 to 29 in good health. Some clones in this sample may be carry-over from other donors' samples. The chain is built from TRBV4-2 and TRBJ1-4; TRBD1 matches at 7 bases. CDR3 loop: CASSFSQGKGEKLFF. CDR3 DNA: TGTGCCAGCAGCTTTTCACAGGGGAAGGGTGAAAAACTGTTTTTT.